This TCR beta chain was recovered during a study of fetal regulatory T cell absence and autoimmunity. Looking at the study overall: Exocrine pancreas autoimmunity occurred in IPEX patients lacking clinical diabetes.

Assay: immunoSEQ multiplex PCR; the TCRdb copy retains only in-frame clones and omits some. Of approximately 94,000 clones listed, around 72% were seen once; the top ten hold approximately 1.9%. Of note for this clone: Its antigen remains unidentified.

Study findings and constraints: Pancreas TCRs were oligoclonally enriched versus cord blood, some clones over 80-fold. The oligoclonal enrichment was interpreted as supporting antigen-driven pancreatic autoimmunity before birth in IPEX syndrome. Cord blood and pancreas showed broadly similar TRB gene family usage.

V was shortened by 0 bases and J by 8 bases, with 10 bases between the two germline ends. The CDR3 spans 13 residues. Germline values: CDR1 MGHDK, CDR2 SYGVNS. The TCR was taken from a male donor with IPEX syndrome. V is TRBV25-1 and J is TRBJ1-2, with D perhaps TRBD1 (5 bases). Material: pancreas tissue. The CDR3 loop is CASSEYSGWGYTF. Here the CDR3 DNA reads TGTGCCAGCAGTGAATATTCAGGGTGGGGCTACACCTTC.